This entry describes one TCR beta chain. The CDR3 covers 15 residues. The source of the sample is a study of T cells expressing NK-cell markers. Study-level information: Within the sequenced cohort of eight donors, seven exhibited HCMV seropositivity and one was seronegative.

Researchers built TCR beta cDNA using 5'RACE template switching with UMIs. With the 5' RACE reads reprocessed, TCRdb shows one record per CDR3 protein and no DNA. Recorded for this sample: more than 400,000 distinct CDR3 sequences. This TCR derives from a woman aged 18 to 75 in good health. The genes are TRBV12-3 or TRBV12-4 and TRBJ2-7; the TCRdb D gene call, TRBD1, has no DNA to confirm it. Sequencing was carried out using blood T cells: a sorted CD56 or NKG2C T cell subset, CD4+ or CD8+ T cells, or bulk PBMC T cells (not recorded which). CDR3 loop: CASASPGQGNYEQYF.